One and the same sample provided the 30 T cell receptor beta chains below, sequenced in a study of T cell repertoires in cytomegalovirus infection. These receptors' antigens are unknown. TCRdb recomputed calls from the reads with MiXCR, one row per CDR3 protein. Found here are 700,000 to 900,000 distinct CDR3 sequences, just under 30% of them singletons; the top ten hold around 14%. Sequenced material: cultured CD8+ T cells from PBMCs, taken from culture after CMV antigen stimulation. The receptors originated from a human donor in good health (CMV status not recorded). Some clones in this sample may be carry-over from other donors' samples.

This clonotype was observed many times. The rearrangement links TRBV7-9 to TRBJ1-2; no definite D call. V shed 0 bases and J shed 4 bases, with 6 bases lying between them. Germline V gene lookup returns CDR1 SEHNR and CDR2 FQNEAQ (reference sequence). CDR3 length equals 13 residues. CDR3 sequence reads: CASSLAAAYGYTF. CDR3 sequence (DNA): TGTGCCAGCAGCTTAGCGGCAGCCTATGGCTACACCTTC.

This clonotype was observed many times. V is TRBV7-2 and J is TRBJ2-2; 9 bases map to TRBD2. Germline V gene sequence: CDR1 SGHTA, CDR2 FQGNSA. The CDR3 extends over 14 amino acids. Trimming cost V 8 bases and J 9 bases; bases outside gene matches: 10. The CDR3 here is CASGRGGAGWELFF. The CDR3 region has the DNA TGTGCCAGCGGCCGCGGGGGGGCCGGTTGGGAGCTGTTTTTT.

The chain combines TRBV4-2 with TRBJ2-1; D might be TRBD2 (6 bases). The CDR3 spans 16 residues. Germline CDR1 is LGHNA and CDR2 is YNFKEQ. V was pared by 3 bases and J by 1 base, with 13 bases between. CDR3 region: CASSQGTSRSYNEQFF. DNA of the CDR3: TGTGCCAGCAGCCAGGGAACTAGCAGGTCCTACAATGAGCAGTTCTTC.

The chain carries TRBV27 and TRBJ1-5; tentatively, D is TRBD1 (6 bases). The CDR3 extends over 14 amino acids. The germline V gene encodes CDR1 MNHEY and CDR2 SMNVEV (reference sequence). Trimming pared 5 bases from V and 13 bases from J, leaving 21 bases between. CDR3 amino acids: CASSPRQDLLPQHF. DNA for the CDR3: TGTGCCAGCAGTCCCCGACAGGATCTCCTGCCGCAGCATTTT.

The chain employs TRBV13 and TRBJ2-1; TRBD1 matches 7 bases. CDR1 and CDR2 from the germline V gene are PRHDT and FYEKMQ (reference sequence). The CDR3 length is 16 residues. V gave up 5 bases and J gave up 4 bases; unmatched junction bases: 11. The CDR3 region is CASSPETGKGYNEQFF. Here the CDR3 DNA reads TGTGCCAGCAGCCCAGAGACAGGGAAGGGGTACAATGAGCAGTTCTTC.

The chain employs TRBV27 and TRBJ1-1; D is perhaps TRBD1 (5 bases). The germline V and J ends were trimmed by 5 bases and 1 base, with 11 bases remaining between them. The CDR3 consists of 14 residues. Germline CDR1 MNHEY, CDR2 SMNVEV (reference sequence). The CDR3 reads CASSPQGWNTEAFF. CDR3 DNA sequence: TGTGCCAGCAGTCCTCAGGGCTGGAACACTGAAGCTTTCTTT.

This clonotype was seen repeatedly, ten times or more. The chain recombines TRBV7-9 with TRBJ2-3; D is perhaps TRBD1 (5 bases). The germline gives CDR1 SEHNR, CDR2 FQNEAQ (reference sequence). The V end was cut by 5 bases, the J end by 5 bases, with 11 bases between. This CDR3 region has 13 residues. The CDR3 here is CASSPVGEDTQYF. As DNA, the CDR3 is TGTGCCAGCAGCCCGGTAGGGGAAGATACGCAGTATTTT.

Worth noting for this clonotype: A much larger clone lies one base from this, so it may be a read error. The rearrangement uses TRBV12-3 or TRBV12-4 and TRBJ2-3; no clear D. The CDR3 has 13 amino acids. CDR3 amino acids: CASSLPTTDTRYF. CDR3 sequence (DNA): TGTGCCAGCAGTCTCCCCACCACAGATACGCGGTATTTT.

There are a few counts of this clonotype. This chain uses TRBV9 with TRBJ2-7; D is perhaps TRBD1 (5 bases). Per germline, CDR1 SGDLS and CDR2 YYNGEE. V lost 4 bases and J lost 8, with 19 bases in between. The CDR3 spans 14 residues. The CDR3 loop is CASSPTGFATKQYF. In DNA, the CDR3 is TGTGCCAGCAGCCCCACAGGTTTCGCTACGAAGCAGTACTTC.

The V call is TRBV29-1, the J call TRBJ2-7; no definite D call. The CDR3 consists of 11 residues. V was pared by 4 bases and J by 5 bases, with 9 bases between. From germline, CDR1 is SQVTM and CDR2 ANQGSEA. Here the CDR3 reads CSVVRRDEQYF. The CDR3 region has the DNA TGCAGCGTTGTAAGGCGCGACGAGCAGTACTTC.

CDR3 region: CASSSEGRRETQYF. The CDR3 DNA sequence: TGTGCCAGCAGTTCCGAGGGGCGCCGGGAGACCCAGTACTTC. V gene TRBV5-4 combines with J gene TRBJ2-5, with D possibly called TRBD1 or TRBD2 (5 bases each). Germline assignment: CDR1 SGHNT and CDR2 YYREEE (reference sequence). There are 14 residues in the CDR3. Trimming cost V 5 bases and J 5 bases, with 16 bases left between them.

The chain has TRBV7-8 and TRBJ2-3, with D possibly matching TRBD1 (5 bases). Germline values: CDR1 SGHVS, CDR2 FQNEAQ. Trimming took off 10 bases at V and 2 bases at J, with 19 bases between the two ends. CDR3 length: 15 amino acids. CDR3 residues: CANRQWKGITDTQYF. CDR3 nucleotides: TGTGCCAACAGACAATGGAAGGGGATCACAGATACGCAGTATTTT.

The J gene is TRBJ2-1, the V gene TRBV15, with TRBD2 identical over 7 bases. CDR3 length equals 16 residues. Trimming cost V 0 bases and J 7 bases; bases outside gene matches: 9. Germline V lookup: CDR1 LNHNV, CDR2 YYDKDF (reference sequence). CDR3 protein: CATSRERRGTLNEQFF. Here the CDR3 DNA reads TGTGCCACCAGCAGAGAGAGGCGGGGGACGCTTAATGAGCAGTTCTTC.

The V call is TRBV7-9, the J call TRBJ2-3, with D unclear. Germline CDR1 and CDR2: SEHNR and FQNEAQ (reference sequence). The CDR3 is made up of 13 amino acids. V lost 5 bases to trimming and J lost 9 bases, with 15 bases between them. This CDR3 is CASSGPLHQTQYF. The CDR3 coding sequence is TGTGCCAGCAGCGGGCCCCTCCATCAGACGCAGTATTTT.

This clonotype occurred many times. V is TRBV7-2 and J is TRBJ2-3; D not resolved. Trimming pared 1 base from V and 4 bases from J, leaving 6 bases between. This CDR3 is built from 13 residues. Germline assignment: CDR1 SGHTA and CDR2 FQGNSA. The CDR3 spells CASSLGLSDTQYF. The CDR3 region has the DNA TGTGCCAGCAGCTTAGGGCTCTCAGATACGCAGTATTTT.

This clonotype was detected a few times. V and J are TRBV5-4 and TRBJ2-7; D gene uncertain. Germline CDR1 and CDR2: SGHNT and YYREEE (reference sequence). V was pared by 3 bases and J by 4 bases, with 11 bases between. The CDR3 runs 13 residues. The CDR3 DNA is TGTGCCAGCAGCTCCGACCGAATTTACGAGCAGTACGTC. It codes for CASSSDRIYEQYV.

As regards this clonotype: At one end the junction does not follow the germline gene, possibly because of a read error. The genes are TRBV7-3 and TRBJ2-1; 10 nucleotides line up with TRBD2. This CDR3 has 16 residues. Germline CDR1 reads SGHTA; CDR2 reads FQGTGA. The CDR3 sequence: CANSVIAGGVYNEQFF. The CDR3 bases are TGTGCCAACAGCGTCATAGCGGGGGGAGTCTACAATGAGCAGTTCTTC.

This sequence joins TRBV13 and TRBJ1-1; tentative D call: TRBD1 (6 bases). Germline CDR1 PRHDT, CDR2 FYEKMQ (reference sequence). This CDR3 comprises 14 residues. Deletions cut 5 bases from V and 1 base from J, with 11 bases between. As DNA, the CDR3 is TGTGCCAGCAGCGGACAGCGATCGAACACTGAAGCTTTCTTT. This codes for CASSGQRSNTEAFF.

This clonotype was found many times. The chain couples TRBV7-6 to TRBJ2-2; D unresolved. Germline values: CDR1 SGHVS, CDR2 FNYEAQ. The CDR3 is 11 residues long. V was shortened by 3 bases and J by 6 bases, with 2 bases between the two germline ends. The CDR3 coding sequence is TGTGCCAGCAGCTTGGCCGGGGAGCTGTTTTTT. Amino acid sequence: CASSLAGELFF.

V is TRBV12-3 or TRBV12-4 and J is TRBJ2-3; no reliable D call. The CDR3 length is 14 residues. V was cut by 5 bases and J by 4 bases, with 13 bases left in between. The CDR3 DNA follows: TGTGCCAGCAGTGCCCCGCACGCCCCAGATACGCAGTATTTT. Translating it yields CASSAPHAPDTQYF.

The chain is built from TRBV28 and TRBJ2-7; possibly TRBD1 for D (5 bases). The CDR3 consists of 12 residues. Germline values: CDR1 MDHEN, CDR2 SYDVKM. Trimming shortened V by 5 bases and J by 5 bases, and 10 bases separated the two germline ends. The CDR3 nucleotides read TGTGCCAGCAGTGGGCCAGGGAACGAGCAGTACGTC. Amino acids: CASSGPGNEQYV.

V is TRBV6-2 or TRBV6-3 and J is TRBJ2-5; 8 bases map to TRBD2. The CDR3 consists of 15 residues. The junction had 5 bases not matched to a gene; V was cut back by 4 bases and J by 1 base. Per the germline V gene, CDR1 is MNHEY and CDR2 is SVGEGT. CDR3 residues: CASSFGTRVQETQYF. CDR3 nucleotides: TGTGCCAGCAGTTTCGGGACTAGGGTCCAAGAGACCCAGTACTTC.

The table lists this clonotype with many counts. The rearrangement joins TRBV12-3 or TRBV12-4 to TRBJ1-4, with D unresolved. V was trimmed by 7 bases and J by 8 bases, leaving 23 bases between them. The length of the CDR3 is 16 residues. Written as DNA, the CDR3 is TGTGCCAGCACCTACTCCCCGGCGACCTTACGGGAAAAACTGTTTTTT. Its translation is CASTYSPATLREKLFF.

This clonotype has more than one count but fewer than ten. The chain carries TRBV7-2 and TRBJ2-7, with 14 positions matching TRBD2. Per germline, CDR1 SGHTA and CDR2 FQGNSA. V was pared by 1 base and J by 0 bases, with 2 bases of the junction left unmatched. The CDR3 is 17 amino acids. The CDR3 bases are TGTGCCAGCAGCTTAGGGGGACTAGCGGGGGACTCCTACGAGCAGTACTTC. Its protein product is CASSLGGLAGDSYEQYF.

The rearrangement joins TRBV11-2 to TRBJ2-3; D ambiguous. Trimming took off 5 bases at V and 6 bases at J, with 6 bases between the two ends. Germline values: CDR1 SGHAT, CDR2 FQNNGV. CDR3 length equals 11 residues. This CDR3 reads CASSPWDTQYF. The CDR3 bases are TGTGCCAGCAGCCCTTGGGATACGCAGTATTTT.

This clonotype was detected only a few times. The V and J genes are TRBV5-1 and TRBJ2-2, with TRBD2 as a possible D gene (6 bases). CDR1 and CDR2 (germline): SGHRS, YFSETQ. The V end lost 0 bases, the J end lost 4 bases, and 13 bases lay between the germline ends. This CDR3 is 16 amino acids long. CDR3 protein: CASSLAGGSGTGELFF. DNA for the CDR3: TGCGCCAGCAGCTTGGCCGGAGGGAGCGGCACCGGGGAGCTGTTTTTT.

The chain combines TRBV15 with TRBJ1-5, with a tentative D call TRBD1 (5 bases). Between the trimmed V and J ends, which lost 0 bases and 7 bases, there was a span of 19 bases. CDR3 length: 17 residues. Germline-derived CDR1 and CDR2 are LNHNV and YYDKDF (reference sequence). The CDR3 bases are TGTGCCACCAGCAGAGATGGGGAGAGGGGCTGGCCACAGCCCCAGCATTTT. Translating it yields CATSRDGERGWPQPQHF.

The chain combines TRBV27 with TRBJ1-6; possible D gene TRBD1, 6 bases. Germline CDR1 MNHEY, CDR2 SMNVEV (reference sequence). The CDR3 length is 16 residues. Trimming cost V 0 bases and J 3 bases, with 9 bases left between them. The CDR3: CASSLSQGSYNSPLHF. Here the CDR3 DNA reads TGTGCCAGCAGTTTATCACAGGGCAGCTATAATTCACCCCTCCACTTT.

The chain combines TRBV3-1 with TRBJ1-3, with D uncertain. The germline gives CDR1 LGHDT, CDR2 YNNKEL (reference sequence). Deletions cut 0 bases from V and 2 bases from J, with 17 bases between. This CDR3 spans 18 amino acids. Here the CDR3 reads CASSQDRFGRQPGNTIYF. DNA for the CDR3: TGTGCCAGCAGCCAAGATCGCTTTGGACGGCAACCTGGAAACACCATATATTTT.

The gene calls are TRBV27 and TRBJ2-7; the D is unclear. This CDR3 has 13 amino acids. Looked up from germline, CDR1 is MNHEY and CDR2 is SMNVEV (reference sequence). The ends were cut back, 2 bases at V and 0 bases at J, with 5 bases in the middle. The CDR3 protein is CASSLTFSYEQYF. The CDR3, as DNA: TGTGCCAGCAGTTTAACGTTCTCCTACGAGCAGTACTTC.